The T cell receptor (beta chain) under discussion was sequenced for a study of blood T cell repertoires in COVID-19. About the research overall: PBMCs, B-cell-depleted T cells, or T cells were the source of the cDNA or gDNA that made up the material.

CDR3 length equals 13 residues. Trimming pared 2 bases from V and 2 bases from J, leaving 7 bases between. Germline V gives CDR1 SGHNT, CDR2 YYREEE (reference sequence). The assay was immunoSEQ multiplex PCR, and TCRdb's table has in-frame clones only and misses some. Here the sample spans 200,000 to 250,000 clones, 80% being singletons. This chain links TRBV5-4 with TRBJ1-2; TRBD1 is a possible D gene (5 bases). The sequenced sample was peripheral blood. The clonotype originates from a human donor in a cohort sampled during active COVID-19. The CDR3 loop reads CASSLPGNYGYTF. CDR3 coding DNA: TGTGCCAGCAGCTTACCAGGGAACTATGGCTACACCTTC.